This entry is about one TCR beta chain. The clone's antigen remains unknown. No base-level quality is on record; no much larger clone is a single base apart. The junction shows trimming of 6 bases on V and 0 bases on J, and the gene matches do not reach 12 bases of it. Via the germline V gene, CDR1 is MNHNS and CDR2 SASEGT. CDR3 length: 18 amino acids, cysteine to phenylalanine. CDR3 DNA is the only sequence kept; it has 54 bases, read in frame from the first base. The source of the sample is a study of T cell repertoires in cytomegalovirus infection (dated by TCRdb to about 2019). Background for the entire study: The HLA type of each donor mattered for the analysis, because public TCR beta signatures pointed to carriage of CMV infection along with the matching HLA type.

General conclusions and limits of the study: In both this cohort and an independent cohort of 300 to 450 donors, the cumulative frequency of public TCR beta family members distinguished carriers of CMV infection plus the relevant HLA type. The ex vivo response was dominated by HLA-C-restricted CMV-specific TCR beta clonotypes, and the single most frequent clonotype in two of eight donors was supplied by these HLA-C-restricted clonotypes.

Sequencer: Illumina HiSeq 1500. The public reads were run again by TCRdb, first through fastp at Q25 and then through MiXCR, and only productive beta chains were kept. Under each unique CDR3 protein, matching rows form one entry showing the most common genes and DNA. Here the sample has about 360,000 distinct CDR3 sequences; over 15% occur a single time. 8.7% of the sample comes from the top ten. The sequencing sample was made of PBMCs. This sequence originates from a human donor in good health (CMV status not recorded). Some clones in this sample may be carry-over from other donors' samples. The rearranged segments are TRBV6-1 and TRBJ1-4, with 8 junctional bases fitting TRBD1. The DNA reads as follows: TGTGCCAGCAGAGGACAGGGAAACGGACCCGCAACTAATGAAAAACTGTTTTTT. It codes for CASRGQGNGPATNEKLFF.